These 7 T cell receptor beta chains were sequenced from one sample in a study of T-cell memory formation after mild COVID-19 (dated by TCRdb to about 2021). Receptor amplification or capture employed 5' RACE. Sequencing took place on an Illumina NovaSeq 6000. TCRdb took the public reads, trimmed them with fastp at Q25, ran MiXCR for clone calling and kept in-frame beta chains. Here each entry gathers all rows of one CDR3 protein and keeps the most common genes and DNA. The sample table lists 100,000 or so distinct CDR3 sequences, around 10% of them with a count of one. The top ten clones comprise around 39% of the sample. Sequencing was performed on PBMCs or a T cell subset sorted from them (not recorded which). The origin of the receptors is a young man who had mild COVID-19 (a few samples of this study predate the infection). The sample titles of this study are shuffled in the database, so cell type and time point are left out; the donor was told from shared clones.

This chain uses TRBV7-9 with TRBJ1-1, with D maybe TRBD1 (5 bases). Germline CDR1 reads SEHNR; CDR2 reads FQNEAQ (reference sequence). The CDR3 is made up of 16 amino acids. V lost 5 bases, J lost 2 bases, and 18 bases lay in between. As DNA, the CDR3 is TGTGCCAGCAGCCCCCTCTCGGGACCTCCCAACACTGAAGCTTTCTTT. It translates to CASSPLSGPPNTEAFF.

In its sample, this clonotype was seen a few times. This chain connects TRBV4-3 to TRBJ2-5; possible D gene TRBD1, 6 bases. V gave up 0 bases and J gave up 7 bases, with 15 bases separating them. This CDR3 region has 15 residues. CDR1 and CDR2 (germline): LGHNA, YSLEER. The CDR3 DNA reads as TGCGCCAGCAGCCAAGAGTTCGGTGGGGGCTTGACCCAGTACTTC. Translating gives CASSQEFGGGLTQYF.

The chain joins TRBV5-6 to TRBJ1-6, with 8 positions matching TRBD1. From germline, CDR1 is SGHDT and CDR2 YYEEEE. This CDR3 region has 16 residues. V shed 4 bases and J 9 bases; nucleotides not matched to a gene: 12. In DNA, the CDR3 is TGTGCCAGCAGCCTCTACCACCCGGGACAGGTTTCACCCCTCCACTTT. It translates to CASSLYHPGQVSPLHF. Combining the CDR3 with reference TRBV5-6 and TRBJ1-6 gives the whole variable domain DAGVTQSPTHLIKTRGQQVTLRCSPKSGHDTVSWYQQALGQGPQFIFQYYEEEERQRGNFPDRFSGHQFPNYSSELNVNALLLGDSALYLCASSLYHPGQVSPLHFGNGTRLTVT.

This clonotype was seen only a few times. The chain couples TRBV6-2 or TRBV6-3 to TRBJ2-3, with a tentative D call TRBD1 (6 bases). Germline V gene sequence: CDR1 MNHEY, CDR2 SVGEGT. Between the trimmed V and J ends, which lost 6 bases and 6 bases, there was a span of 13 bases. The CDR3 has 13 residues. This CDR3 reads CASRSAGDDTQYF. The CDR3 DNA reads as TGTGCCAGCAGATCAGCAGGGGACGATACGCAGTATTTT.

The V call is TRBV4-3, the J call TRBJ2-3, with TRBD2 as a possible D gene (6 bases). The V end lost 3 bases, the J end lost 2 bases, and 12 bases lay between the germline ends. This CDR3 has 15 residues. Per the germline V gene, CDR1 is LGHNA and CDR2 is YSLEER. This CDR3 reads CASSHRRGFTDTQYF. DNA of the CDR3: TGCGCCAGCAGCCACCGGAGGGGTTTCACAGATACGCAGTATTTT.

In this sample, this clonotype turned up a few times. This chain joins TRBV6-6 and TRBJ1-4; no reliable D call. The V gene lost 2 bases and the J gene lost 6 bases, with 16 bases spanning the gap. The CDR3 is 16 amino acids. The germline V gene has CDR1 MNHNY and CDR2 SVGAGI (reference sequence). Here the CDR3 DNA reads TGTGCCAGCAGTTACCTGAGGGCGGGAGGGTATGAAAAACTGTTTTTT. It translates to CASSYLRAGGYEKLFF.

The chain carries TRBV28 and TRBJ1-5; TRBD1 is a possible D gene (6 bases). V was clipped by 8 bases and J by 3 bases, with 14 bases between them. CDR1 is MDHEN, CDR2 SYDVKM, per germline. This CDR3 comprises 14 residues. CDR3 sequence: CASGRTGANQPQHF. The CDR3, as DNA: TGTGCCAGCGGCCGTACGGGGGCCAATCAGCCCCAGCATTTT.